This T cell receptor beta chain comes out of a study of blood T cell repertoires in COVID-19. This clone was detected once. Assay: immunoSEQ multiplex PCR; the TCRdb copy retains only in-frame clones and omits some. This table has roughly 100,000 clones, over 75% appearing once. The specimen sequenced was peripheral blood. This clonotype originated in a human donor in a cohort sampled during active COVID-19.

The CDR3: CASSQEPGNTEAFF. The CDR3 DNA sequence: TGCGCCAGCAGCCAAGAACCGGGGAACACTGAAGCTTTCTTT. J is TRBJ1-1 and V is TRBV4-1, with no clear D. The CDR3 runs 14 residues. V was pared by 0 bases and J by 1 base, with 6 bases between. CDR1 and CDR2 (germline): MGHRA, YSYEKL.